The 25 T cell receptor beta chains below all came from one sample that was sequenced in a study of graft-versus-host responses after intestinal transplantation. No antigen is known for these receptors. Assay: immunoSEQ multiplex PCR; the TCRdb copy retains only in-frame clones and omits some. The sample has 70,000 or so clones, roughly 84% seen once. Sequences were derived from unstimulated CD4+ T cells sorted from spleen or lymph node cells, sampled before transplant. Receptor source: a human donor who was the organ donor for an intestinal transplant.

The chain has TRBV11-3 and TRBJ2-2; D is perhaps TRBD2 (7 bases). CDR3 length equals 15 residues. Germline CDR1 and CDR2: SGHNT and YENEEA. Trimming removed 3 bases from V and 4 bases from J, with 12 bases in between. The CDR3, as DNA: TGTGCCAGCAGCTTCGGGGGGCGCGGCACCGGGGAGCTGTTTTTT. Amino acid sequence: CASSFGGRGTGELFF.

This clone turned up a few times. CDR3 amino acids: CASSSQGSRGTDTQYF. The CDR3 nucleotides are TGTGCCAGCAGCTCGCAGGGGTCCAGGGGCACAGATACGCAGTATTTT. The rearrangement uses TRBV7-8 and TRBJ2-3; perhaps TRBD1 as D (6 bases). Germline V gives CDR1 SGHVS, CDR2 FQNEAQ. The V end lost 4 bases, the J end lost 1 base, and 15 bases lay between the germline ends. The CDR3 totals 16 residues.

The rearrangement uses TRBV18 and TRBJ1-6; 8 bases align to TRBD1. Germline V CDR1 and CDR2: KGHSH, LQKENI. Germline trimming cut 5 bases from V and 6 bases from J; bases unmatched to any gene: 6. This CDR3 region has 15 residues. CDR3 region: CASSVGTGTNSPLHF. In DNA, the CDR3 is TGTGCCAGCTCAGTGGGGACAGGAACTAATTCACCCCTCCACTTT.

The chain links TRBV28 to TRBJ2-4; 7 nucleotides match TRBD1. The V and J ends lost 4 bases and 3 bases, in that order; junction bases with no gene match: 12. Germline V CDR1 and CDR2: MDHEN, SYDVKM. The CDR3 runs to 17 residues. This chain's CDR3 is CASSSPVQGWSKNIQYF. DNA for the CDR3: TGTGCCAGCAGTTCACCGGTACAGGGGTGGAGCAAAAACATTCAGTACTTC.

The chain links TRBV7-8 to TRBJ2-7; the D is unclear. The CDR3 contains 14 residues. CDR1 SGHVS and CDR2 FQNEAQ come from the germline V gene. The V gene lost 0 bases and the J gene lost 3 bases, with 9 bases spanning the gap. CDR3 amino acids: CASSLAARNYEQYV. As DNA, the CDR3 is TGTGCCAGCAGCTTAGCGGCTAGGAACTACGAGCAGTACGTC.

The chain uses TRBV19 and TRBJ2-1, with 7 positions matching TRBD1. Germline V lookup: CDR1 LNHDA, CDR2 SQIVND (reference sequence). V lost 5 bases to trimming and J lost 6 bases; unmatched junction nucleotides: 16. The CDR3 spans 17 residues. CDR3 amino acids: CASSDRPTGVGGNEQFF. CDR3 bases: TGTGCCAGTAGTGACCGACCCACAGGGGTTGGAGGCAATGAGCAGTTCTTC.

This clone was detected only a few times. The chain links TRBV6-1 to TRBJ1-5, with TRBD1 as a possible D gene (5 bases). This CDR3 contains 17 residues. Trimming shortened V by 3 bases and J by 4 bases, and 19 bases separated the two germline ends. Germline loops: CDR1 MNHNS, CDR2 SASEGT. CDR3 in DNA: TGTGCCAGCAGTGAGGGGACGTACGGCGGGGGGAATCAGCCCCAGCATTTT. Protein: CASSEGTYGGGNQPQHF.

This clone was found once. V gene TRBV7-2 combines with J gene TRBJ2-1; tentatively, D is TRBD2 (5 bases). The germline gives CDR1 SGHTA, CDR2 FQGNSA. Trimming stripped 0 bases from V and 9 bases from J, with 6 bases between. CDR3 length equals 12 residues. The CDR3 DNA is TGTGCCAGCAGCTTAGCGCGGGTTGAGCAGTTCTTC. Its protein is CASSLARVEQFF.

This clone was detected only once. The genes are TRBV5-1 and TRBJ2-3, with 8 bases fitting TRBD2. J was trimmed by 1 base and V by 0 bases; bases with no gene match: 1. The CDR3 has 15 amino acids. Germline values: CDR1 SGHRS, CDR2 YFSETQ. CDR3 protein: CASSLARGGTDTQYF. CDR3 in DNA: TGCGCCAGCAGCTTGGCGCGGGGGGGCACAGATACGCAGTATTTT.

The V gene is TRBV6-5, the J gene TRBJ1-3; D is undetermined. The V gene lost 6 bases and the J gene lost 0 bases, with 6 bases spanning the gap. From germline, CDR1 is MNHEY and CDR2 SVGAGI. The length of the CDR3 is 13 residues. CDR3 sequence reads: CASRTSSGNTIYF. The DNA for the CDR3 is TGTGCCAGCAGAACGAGCTCTGGAAACACCATATATTTT.

The chain employs TRBV10-3 and TRBJ2-3, with D perhaps TRBD2 (7 bases). There are 14 residues in the CDR3. Germline lookup yields CDR1 ENHRY and CDR2 SYGVKD. Trimming cost V 7 bases and J 0 bases, with 11 bases left between them. In nucleotides, the CDR3 is TGTGCCATCATGGCGGGGGCGAGCACAGATACGCAGTATTTT. Its translation: CAIMAGASTDTQYF.

J is TRBJ1-5 and V is TRBV6-5; 7 bases fit TRBD1. The CDR3 extends over 14 amino acids. The trim removed 0 bases at V and 8 bases at J, leaving 4 bases unmatched. CDR1 is MNHEY and CDR2 is SVGAGI in the germline V gene. CDR3 DNA: TGTGCCAGCAGTTACTCGACAGGGTTCGAGCCCCAGCATTTT. Its translation: CASSYSTGFEPQHF.

The J gene is TRBJ1-1, the V gene TRBV2; 7 positions match TRBD1. V shed 8 bases and J 4 bases; nucleotides not matched to a gene: 10. The CDR3 has 14 amino acids. CDR1 is SNHLY, CDR2 FYNNEI, per germline. In nucleotides, the CDR3 is TGTGCCAGCGGGGGAGACAGGGATCTCACTGAAGCTTTCTTT. This encodes CASGGDRDLTEAFF.

This chain links TRBV29-1 with TRBJ1-1; D remains unclear. CDR3 length equals 12 residues. V dropped 0 bases and J dropped 10 bases, with 12 bases sitting between them. Looked up from germline, CDR1 is SQVTM and CDR2 is ANQGSEA. The CDR3 region is CSVEEGSSGAFF. Written as DNA, the CDR3 is TGCAGCGTTGAAGAGGGCTCGAGTGGAGCTTTCTTT.

The chain carries TRBV6-1 and TRBJ1-3, with TRBD1 matching 7 bases. From germline, CDR1 is MNHNS and CDR2 SASEGT. The V and J ends lost 8 bases and 1 base, in that order; junction bases with no gene match: 5. The CDR3 is made up of 14 amino acids. CDR3 sequence: CASLRGPSGNTIYF. For the CDR3, the DNA is TGTGCCAGCCTAAGGGGGCCATCTGGAAACACCATATATTTT.

The chain links TRBV30 to TRBJ1-2, with TRBD1 matching over 7 bases. The V gene's germline CDR1 is GTSNPN and CDR2 SVGIG (reference sequence). This CDR3 is built from 13 residues. J lost 8 bases, V lost 4 bases, and 10 bases had no gene match. In nucleotides, the CDR3 is TGTGCCTGGACCTCAGGGGGATTAGGGGGCTACACCTTC. Translated, it gives CAWTSGGLGGYTF.

This chain joins TRBV6-5 and TRBJ2-7; D possibly corresponds to TRBD2 (5 bases). The CDR3 is 12 amino acids. CDR1 MNHEY and CDR2 SVGAGI come from the germline V gene. Trimming cost V 6 bases and J 2 bases, with 8 bases left between them. CDR3 nucleotides: TGTGCCAGCAGGAGGGAAACCTACGAGCAGTACGTC. Protein product: CASRRETYEQYV.

The chain joins TRBV9 to TRBJ1-1; D is undetermined. V gave up 0 bases and J gave up 0 bases, with 9 bases separating them. The germline V gene encodes CDR1 SGDLS and CDR2 YYNGEE. This CDR3 comprises 15 residues. The CDR3 nucleotides are TGTGCCAGCAGCGTAGTACGTCAGGTGAACACTGAAGCTTTCTTT. This sequence encodes CASSVVRQVNTEAFF.

The rearrangement joins TRBV7-2 to TRBJ1-5, with D maybe TRBD1 (6 bases). The germline V and J ends were trimmed by 5 bases and 2 bases, with 13 bases remaining between them. CDR3 size: 15 residues. The germline CDR1 and CDR2 sequences are SGHTA and FQGNSA. The CDR3 region is CASSPTGPGNQPQHF. The CDR3 region has the DNA TGTGCCAGCAGCCCCACAGGGCCCGGCAATCAGCCCCAGCATTTT.

DNA for the CDR3: TGTGCCACTCAACCAGGGGATACGCAGTATTTT. Translated: CATQPGDTQYF. This chain links TRBV25-1 with TRBJ2-3; D perhaps matches TRBD1 (5 bases). This CDR3 has 11 residues. V gave up 10 bases and J gave up 6 bases, with 11 bases separating them. CDR1 is MGHDK and CDR2 is SYGVNS in the germline V gene.

The chain joins TRBV7-9 to TRBJ2-7, with a possible D match to TRBD2 (6 bases). CDR3 size: 16 residues. With 0 bases removed from V and 1 base from J, the gap between germline ends came to 13 bases. Germline V gene data show CDR1 as SEHNR and CDR2 as FQNEAQ (reference sequence). The CDR3 region is CASSLALSSGSYEQYV. DNA for the CDR3: TGTGCCAGCAGCTTAGCGCTAAGTAGCGGATCCTACGAGCAGTACGTC.

This clone was picked up one time. V is TRBV18 and J is TRBJ1-2; possibly TRBD1 for D (5 bases). V lost 3 bases to trimming and J lost 0 bases, with 20 bases between them. The CDR3 spans 18 residues. The V gene's germline CDR1 is KGHSH and CDR2 LQKENI. This chain's CDR3 is CASSPVTALQGANYGYTF. CDR3 in DNA: TGTGCCAGCTCACCGGTCACCGCCCTTCAAGGGGCTAACTATGGCTACACCTTC.

This chain connects TRBV29-1 to TRBJ2-2; 9 positions agree with TRBD2. The length of the CDR3 is 14 residues. The V gene's germline CDR1 is SQVTM and CDR2 ANQGSEA. After removal of 6 bases from V and 2 bases from J, the junction contained 4 bases not matched to a gene. CDR3 nucleotides: TGCAGCGTCGCAGGGACTAGCAACACCGGGGAGCTGTTTTTT. Its translation is CSVAGTSNTGELFF.

The chain uses TRBV5-4 and TRBJ1-2, with TRBD1 matching 9 bases. CDR1 is SGHNT and CDR2 is YYREEE in the germline V gene (reference sequence). J lost 4 bases, V lost 4 bases, and 11 bases had no gene match. The CDR3 runs 16 residues. CDR3: CASSPGQGPTSYGYTF. In DNA, the CDR3 is TGTGCCAGCAGCCCAGGACAGGGGCCAACAAGCTATGGCTACACCTTC.

This clone was counted a few times. The chain joins TRBV9 to TRBJ2-3; 7 bases are shared with TRBD2. With V trimmed by 4 bases and J by 2 bases, 7 bases remained unmatched. This CDR3 is 15 amino acids long. The germline V gene encodes CDR1 SGDLS and CDR2 YYNGEE. Here the CDR3 reads CASSPQRGNTDTQYF. The CDR3, as DNA: TGTGCCAGCAGCCCCCAGCGGGGTAACACAGATACGCAGTATTTT.